Sequencing of this TCR beta chain was carried out in a study of T cells after yellow fever vaccination. MiXCR, applied by TCRdb to the 5' RACE reads, yields one record per CDR3 protein. The table has tens of thousands of distinct CDR3 sequences, approximately 7.5% seen once. The receptor comes from a man aged 25 to 45 who received the YFV17D yellow fever vaccine. The sequenced sample was CD8+ T cells sorted from PBMCs, obtained on the day of the yellow fever booster vaccination.

The CDR3 nucleotides are TGTGCCAGCACGGGGGTCTTATCCTACGAGCAGTACTTC. Translating gives CASTGVLSYEQYF. The chain links TRBV5-6 to TRBJ2-7, with D possibly TRBD2 on 6 matching bases. The germline CDR1 and CDR2 sequences are SGHDT and YYEEEE. The CDR3 has 13 residues. V was pared by 6 bases and J by 1 base, with 11 bases between.